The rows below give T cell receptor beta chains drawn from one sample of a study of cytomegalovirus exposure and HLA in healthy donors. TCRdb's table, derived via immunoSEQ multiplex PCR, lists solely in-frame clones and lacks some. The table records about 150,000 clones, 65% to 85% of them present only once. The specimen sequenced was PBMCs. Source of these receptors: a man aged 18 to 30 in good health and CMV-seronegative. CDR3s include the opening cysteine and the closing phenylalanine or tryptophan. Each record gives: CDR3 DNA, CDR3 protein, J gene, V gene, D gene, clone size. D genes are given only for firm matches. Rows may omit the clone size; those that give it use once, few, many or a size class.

CDR3nt: TGTGCCAGTAGTATAGGGCACAGGCACCTCTATGGCTACACCTTC
CDR3aa: CASSIGHRHLYGYTF
j_gene: TRBJ1-2
v_gene: TRBV19
d_gene: NA
abundance: NA

CDR3nt: TGTGCCAGCAGTTTAACCACAGGGAGGGCCAGCACCTTC
CDR3aa: CASSLTTGRASTF
j_gene: TRBJ1-2
v_gene: TRBV27
d_gene: NA
abundance: NA

CDR3nt: TGTGCCAGCAGCTTCCATGCAGCCGGGGAGCTGTTTTTT
CDR3aa: CASSFHAAGELFF
j_gene: TRBJ2-2
v_gene: TRBV11-3
d_gene: NA
abundance: NA

CDR3nt: TGTGCCAGCAGCCAGAGTAGGACATCGGTTGGAAACACCATATATTTT
CDR3aa: CASSQSRTSVGNTIYF
j_gene: TRBJ1-3
v_gene: TRBV11-2
d_gene: NA
abundance: NA

CDR3nt: TGTGCCTGGAGTGTTAACAATGAGCAGTTCTTC
CDR3aa: CAWSVNNEQFF
j_gene: TRBJ2-1
v_gene: TRBV30
d_gene: NA
abundance: NA

CDR3nt: TGCGCCAGCAGCTTGAGGGTCGGAGGGGCTTCTGGGGCCAACGGCCTGACTTTC
CDR3aa: CASSLRVGGASGANGLTF
j_gene: TRBJ2-6
v_gene: TRBV5-1
d_gene: NA
abundance: NA

CDR3nt: TGTGCCAGCAGCTTATGGCAGGGGAAGGGTGAAGCTTTCTTT
CDR3aa: CASSLWQGKGEAFF
j_gene: TRBJ1-1
v_gene: TRBV7-2
d_gene: NA
abundance: NA

CDR3nt: TGTGCCAGCAGTTACGCGCGGGGGGACCAAGAGACCCAGTACTTC
CDR3aa: CASSYARGDQETQYF
j_gene: TRBJ2-5
v_gene: TRBV2
d_gene: TRBD2
abundance: once

CDR3nt: TGTGCCACCAGCAGAGGATTTTGGGCGGGTAAAGAGAGCAGCAATCAGCCCCAGCATTTT
CDR3aa: CATSRGFWAGKESSNQPQHF
j_gene: TRBJ1-5
v_gene: TRBV15
d_gene: NA
abundance: NA

CDR3nt: TGTGCCAGCATCGGTATGGAGGAGCAGTTCTTC
CDR3aa: CASIGMEEQFF
j_gene: TRBJ2-1
v_gene: TRBV6-4
d_gene: NA
abundance: NA

CDR3nt: TGCGCCAGCAGCCAAGAGGGGACAGGGGGCGATGGCTACACCTTC
CDR3aa: CASSQEGTGGDGYTF
j_gene: TRBJ1-2
v_gene: TRBV4-3
d_gene: TRBD1
abundance: NA

CDR3nt: TGTGCCATCAATGGGGGCAGCTATGGCTACACCTTC
CDR3aa: CAINGGSYGYTF
j_gene: TRBJ1-2
v_gene: TRBV10-3
d_gene: NA
abundance: few

CDR3nt: TGCGCCAGCTCCGAACTAGCGGGGCCCCTAGATACGCAGTATTTT
CDR3aa: CASSELAGPLDTQYF
j_gene: TRBJ2-3
v_gene: TRBV10-2
d_gene: TRBD2
abundance: NA

CDR3nt: TGTGCCAGCAGTGAACTAGCGGGGACGAGCTCCTACAATGAGCAGTTCTTC
CDR3aa: CASSELAGTSSYNEQFF
j_gene: TRBJ2-1
v_gene: TRBV6-1
d_gene: TRBD2
abundance: NA

CDR3nt: TGTGCCAGCAGCTCACTCCAGACAGGGGATGGGGGGTATGGCTACACCTTC
CDR3aa: CASSSLQTGDGGYGYTF
j_gene: TRBJ1-2
v_gene: TRBV5-4
d_gene: TRBD1
abundance: NA

CDR3nt: TGTGCCAGCAGGCACAGGGGGATGCACGATTCACCCCTCCACTTT
CDR3aa: CASRHRGMHDSPLHF
j_gene: TRBJ1-6
v_gene: TRBV6-6
d_gene: TRBD1
abundance: NA

CDR3nt: TGTGCCAGCAGCTTAGGTCTTAGCGGGGGAGAGACCCAGTACTTC
CDR3aa: CASSLGLSGGETQYF
j_gene: TRBJ2-5
v_gene: TRBV11-3
d_gene: TRBD2
abundance: NA

CDR3nt: TGTGCCAGCAGCTTTCACGGGGGTTGGGGGAGCAATCAGCCCCAGCATTTT
CDR3aa: CASSFHGGWGSNQPQHF
j_gene: TRBJ1-5
v_gene: TRBV7-2
d_gene: NA
abundance: once

CDR3nt: TGCGCCAGCAGCCAAGTAGACAGTAGTAATGAGCAGTTCTTC
CDR3aa: CASSQVDSSNEQFF
j_gene: TRBJ2-1
v_gene: TRBV4-1
d_gene: NA
abundance: NA

CDR3nt: TGTGCCAGCAGCGCGTACAGGGGAGAGAAAGGTCAGCCCCAGCATTTT
CDR3aa: CASSAYRGEKGQPQHF
j_gene: TRBJ1-5
v_gene: TRBV7-9
d_gene: TRBD1
abundance: NA

CDR3nt: TGTGCCAGCAGGCCAGACAGGGGGCTAGTGTCCTACAATGAGCAGTTCTTC
CDR3aa: CASRPDRGLVSYNEQFF
j_gene: TRBJ2-1
v_gene: TRBV28
d_gene: TRBD1
abundance: NA

CDR3nt: TGTGCCAGCAGCCCAGGGGGCTCTAGTGAAAAACTGTTTTTT
CDR3aa: CASSPGGSSEKLFF
j_gene: TRBJ1-4
v_gene: TRBV5-4
d_gene: TRBD1
abundance: NA

CDR3nt: TGTGCCAGCCGCCGACAGGAACTCTCTGGAAACACCATATATTTT
CDR3aa: CASRRQELSGNTIYF
j_gene: TRBJ1-3
v_gene: TRBV19
d_gene: NA
abundance: NA

CDR3nt: TGTGCCAGCAGCGCGGACGGGGTCACTAACTATGGCTACACCTTC
CDR3aa: CASSADGVTNYGYTF
j_gene: TRBJ1-2
v_gene: TRBV2
d_gene: NA
abundance: NA

CDR3nt: TGTGCCAGCAGCCAAGGGGGCAGGGGAGGCAATCAGCCCCAGCATTTT
CDR3aa: CASSQGGRGGNQPQHF
j_gene: TRBJ1-5
v_gene: TRBV4-2
d_gene: NA
abundance: NA

CDR3nt: TGCGCCAGCAGCTTGGGACAAGGCCAAGAGACCCAGTACTTC
CDR3aa: CASSLGQGQETQYF
j_gene: TRBJ2-5
v_gene: TRBV5-1
d_gene: NA
abundance: NA

CDR3nt: TGTGCCACCAGCAGAGTGTCTAGCCCACAAGAGACCCAGTACTTC
CDR3aa: CATSRVSSPQETQYF
j_gene: TRBJ2-5
v_gene: TRBV15
d_gene: NA
abundance: NA

CDR3nt: TGTGCTAGTGGCCTCGGACAGGGGTCGTACAATGAGCAGTTCTTC
CDR3aa: CASGLGQGSYNEQFF
j_gene: TRBJ2-1
v_gene: TRBV12-5
d_gene: TRBD1
abundance: NA

CDR3nt: TGTGCCAGCAGTGAATATACGGGACAGGGGAATGAAAAACTGTTTTTT
CDR3aa: CASSEYTGQGNEKLFF
j_gene: TRBJ1-4
v_gene: TRBV25-1
d_gene: TRBD1
abundance: NA

CDR3nt: TGTGCCACCAGCAGAGAGACAGGGTATACGCAGTATTTT
CDR3aa: CATSRETGYTQYF
j_gene: TRBJ2-3
v_gene: TRBV15
d_gene: TRBD1
abundance: NA

CDR3nt: TGTGCCAGCGGGATCACGGGACGTCTTCGGGGAGGCCACACCTTC
CDR3aa: CASGITGRLRGGHTF
j_gene: TRBJ1-2
v_gene: TRBV27
d_gene: NA
abundance: NA

CDR3nt: TGTGCCAGCAGCTTGGGACAAAATAACTATGGCTACACCTTC
CDR3aa: CASSLGQNNYGYTF
j_gene: TRBJ1-2
v_gene: TRBV5-4
d_gene: NA
abundance: NA

CDR3nt: TGCGCCAGCAGCACCGGACAGGGAGGTACTGAAAAACTGTTTTTT
CDR3aa: CASSTGQGGTEKLFF
j_gene: TRBJ1-4
v_gene: TRBV5-1
d_gene: TRBD1
abundance: NA

CDR3nt: TGCGCCAGCAGCTTGACAGGTGACCTTACAGCCCAGCATTTT
CDR3aa: CASSLTGDLTAQHF
j_gene: TRBJ1-5
v_gene: TRBV5-1
d_gene: NA
abundance: NA

CDR3nt: TGCGCCAGCACTTCCAGGGGAACTAATGAAAAACTGTTTTTT
CDR3aa: CASTSRGTNEKLFF
j_gene: TRBJ1-4
v_gene: TRBV10-2
d_gene: NA
abundance: NA

CDR3nt: TGTGCCAGTGCCGGGACTAGCACGTACGAGCAGTACTTC
CDR3aa: CASAGTSTYEQYF
j_gene: TRBJ2-7
v_gene: TRBV2
d_gene: TRBD2
abundance: NA